This TCR beta chain appears in the sequencing data of a study of T-cell reconstitution after alpha-beta-depleted transplantation in children. Study observations and caveats: Reportedly, only several hundred clones from non-depleted graft cells drove alpha-beta T-cell counts at about two months. Recipient T cells and thymic progenitors that survived were the source of the high TCRbeta diversity seen at day 60 in some patients. Fresh T-cell production supplied most of the T-cell counts and diversity seen one year after transplant.

This CDR3 comprises 15 residues. Germline-derived CDR1 and CDR2 are MNHEY and SMNVEV (reference sequence). J lost 2 bases, V lost 6 bases, and 10 bases had no gene match. Unique molecular identifiers were incorporated during preparation of the TCRbeta library. TCRdb analysed the PCR reads with MiXCR anew, one entry per CDR3 protein. Among about 640,000 distinct CDR3 sequences listed, roughly 13% were seen once. Note on this clonotype: The antigen is not known.

This receptor was identified in a male patient younger than 18 who had a stem cell transplant for acute myeloid leukemia, so the T cells may come from the graft donor. Sequencing used PBMCs, mostly from graft donor cells, obtained 360 days after TCRalphabeta/CD19-depleted stem cell transplant. This chain joins TRBV27 and TRBJ2-7, with 7 positions matching TRBD1. The CDR3 reads CASSSFRDRAYEQYF. The CDR3 DNA sequence: TGTGCCAGCAGCTCATTCCGGGACAGAGCCTACGAGCAGTACTTC.